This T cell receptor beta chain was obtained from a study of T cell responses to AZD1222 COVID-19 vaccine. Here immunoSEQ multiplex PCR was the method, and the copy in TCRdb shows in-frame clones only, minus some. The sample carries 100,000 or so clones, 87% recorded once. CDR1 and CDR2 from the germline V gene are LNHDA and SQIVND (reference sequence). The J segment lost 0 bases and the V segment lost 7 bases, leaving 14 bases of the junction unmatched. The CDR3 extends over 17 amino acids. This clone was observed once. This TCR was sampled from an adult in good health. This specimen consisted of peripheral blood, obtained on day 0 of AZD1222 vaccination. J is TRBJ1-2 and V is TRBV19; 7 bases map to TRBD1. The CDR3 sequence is CASTPPLAGGPNYGYTF. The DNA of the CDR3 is TGTGCCAGTACCCCTCCATTGGCAGGGGGACCTAACTATGGCTACACCTTC.